Below, 8 T cell receptor beta chains from the same sample are listed, as sequenced in a study of blood T cell repertoires in COVID-19 (dated by TCRdb to the early 2020s). To prepare the library, the immunoSEQ multiplex PCR assay was applied. Drawn from immuneACCESS, this table holds only the in-frame rearrangements with V and J called that TCRdb kept. Clones are partly lost; checked studies trace under half to an unresolved V gene and leave the rest unexplained. The sample data list 300,000 to 400,000 clones, and about nine tenths of these were observed just once. The ten most abundant clones make up roughly 6.6% of the sample. The sequenced material came from peripheral blood. These receptors were collected from a woman aged 70 to 79 with COVID-19, enrolled during active disease.

The chain links TRBV19 to TRBJ1-5; D possibly corresponds to TRBD1 (6 bases). The V end lost 7 bases, the J end lost 0 bases, and 16 bases lay between the germline ends. CDR1 and CDR2 from the germline V gene are LNHDA and SQIVND (reference sequence). The CDR3 contains 16 residues. The CDR3 DNA reads as TGTGCCAGTACTCTAACGGGACACTATAGCAATCAGCCCCAGCATTTT. It translates to CASTLTGHYSNQPQHF.

Only one count was recorded for this clone. The rearrangement uses TRBV3-1 (or the pseudogene TRBV3-2) and TRBJ1-5; no reliable D call. Trimming left V 2 bases short and J 2 bases short, with 13 bases between. Germline CDR1 LGHDT, CDR2 YNNKEL (reference sequence). The CDR3 runs 16 residues. CDR3 DNA: TGTGCCAGCAGCCAAAATTCGGGTTTTGGCAATCAGCCCCAGCATTTT. Encoded protein: CASSQNSGFGNQPQHF.

The chain employs TRBV2 and TRBJ2-2; perhaps TRBD2 as D (7 bases). CDR3 length equals 14 residues. Germline V gene sequence: CDR1 SNHLY, CDR2 FYNNEI. V was cut by 7 bases and J by 0 bases, with 9 bases left in between. The CDR3 reads CASKGGTNTGELFF. The CDR3 bases are TGTGCCAGCAAGGGGGGGACGAACACCGGGGAGCTGTTTTTT.

As concerns this clone: This specimen includes other DNA sequences encoding the same CDR3. The V and J genes are TRBV5-1 and TRBJ1-1, with a weak D call TRBD1 (6 bases). Germline V CDR1 and CDR2: SGHRS, YFSETQ. Trimming pared 0 bases from V and 2 bases from J, leaving 8 bases between. This CDR3 contains 14 residues. The CDR3 spells CASSLGTANTEAFF. CDR3 DNA: TGCGCCAGCAGCTTGGGGACAGCAAACACTGAAGCTTTCTTT.

The rearrangement links TRBV29-1 to TRBJ2-4, with TRBD2 matching over 7 bases. The CDR3 runs to 15 residues. The trim removed 6 bases at V and 0 bases at J, leaving 8 bases unmatched. Germline CDR1 SQVTM, CDR2 ANQGSEA. CDR3 nucleotide sequence: TGCAGCGTCTCTAGCGGCCACCTAGCCAAAAACATTCAGTACTTC. Its protein product is CSVSSGHLAKNIQYF. Complete variable domain (other parts from reference TRBV29-1 and TRBJ2-4): SAVISQKPSRDICQRGTSLTIQCQVDSQVTMMFWYRQQPGQSLTLIATANQGSEATYESGFVIDKFPISRPNLTFSTLTVSNMSPEDSSIYLCSVSSGHLAKNIQYFGAGTRLSVL.

This sequence joins TRBV4-1 and TRBJ1-6, with 8 positions matching TRBD1. This CDR3 spans 15 amino acids. V shed 5 bases, J shed 3 bases, and the junction held 3 bases outside the gene matches. CDR1 and CDR2 from the germline V gene are MGHRA and YSYEKL. CDR3 residues: CASSTGTGYNSPLHF. CDR3 DNA: TGCGCCAGCAGCACCGGGACAGGCTATAATTCACCCCTCCACTTT.

This clone was picked up a small number of times. This chain links TRBV12-5 with TRBJ1-3; D unresolved. This CDR3 has 15 residues. Germline assignment: CDR1 LGHNT and CDR2 FRNRAP. CDR3 nucleotide sequence: TGTGCGTCGAGGGCCGAGATAGTGTACGGAAACACCATATATTTT. Translation gives CASRAEIVYGNTIYF.

The gene calls are TRBV6-1 and TRBJ1-2; D remains ambiguous. From germline, CDR1 is MNHNS and CDR2 SASEGT. Deletions cut 2 bases from V and 2 bases from J, with 6 bases between. The CDR3 is 13 amino acids. The CDR3 sequence: CASSETTNYGYTF. Here the CDR3 DNA reads TGTGCCAGCAGTGAAACGACAAACTATGGCTACACCTTC.